Below are 11 T cell receptor beta chains sequenced from a single sample in a study of control samples from healthy donors and cancer patients. Libraries were prepared by immunoSEQ multiplex PCR; TCRdb keeps only in-frame clonotypes and omits some of them. This sample carries 110,000 to 150,000 clones, about 94% of them seen once, and the ten largest clones take 12% to 15%. Sample: PBMCs. The source of these receptors is a man in his 60s with colorectal cancer.

The rearrangement joins TRBV19 to TRBJ1-2; possibly TRBD1 for D (5 bases). This CDR3 is built from 14 residues. Trimming took off 5 bases at V and 4 bases at J, with 14 bases between the two ends. Looked up from germline, CDR1 is LNHDA and CDR2 is SQIVND (reference sequence). The CDR3: CASSPWDGSYGYTF. The CDR3 DNA follows: TGTGCCAGTAGTCCATGGGACGGGAGCTATGGCTACACCTTC.

This sequence joins TRBV4-3 and TRBJ1-4; the D is unclear. Looked up from germline, CDR1 is LGHNA and CDR2 is YSLEER. The CDR3 has 15 amino acids. Trimming cost V 0 bases and J 7 bases, with 12 bases left between them. The CDR3 sequence is CASSQERRSGEKLFF. The CDR3 bases are TGCGCCAGCAGCCAAGAGAGGCGTTCGGGTGAAAAACTGTTTTTT.

The rearrangement links TRBV6-2 or TRBV6-3 to TRBJ2-5; D is possibly TRBD2 (6 bases). The germline V and J ends were trimmed by 4 bases and 0 bases, with 9 bases remaining between them. Germline loops: CDR1 MNHEY, CDR2 SVGEGT. The CDR3 is 14 residues long. In DNA, the CDR3 is TGTGCCAGCAGTTTCCGGGACTACCAAGAGACCCAGTACTTC. Translated, it gives CASSFRDYQETQYF.

The chain has TRBV2 and TRBJ2-7; tentatively, D is TRBD1 or TRBD2 (5 bases each). The germline gives CDR1 SNHLY, CDR2 FYNNEI. Trimming removed 6 bases from V and 3 bases from J, with 24 bases in between. This CDR3 region has 17 residues. The CDR3 bases are TGTGCCAGCAGGCGACGAGGGGTAAGCACCTTCAGCTACGAGCAGTACTTC. Translated, it gives CASRRRGVSTFSYEQYF.

CDR3 sequence reads: CASSSWGAGYTF. CDR3 DNA: TGTGCCAGCAGCTCCTGGGGGGCTGGCTACACCTTC. The chain combines TRBV6-5 with TRBJ1-2, with TRBD1 as a possible D gene (6 bases). CDR1 is MNHEY and CDR2 is SVGAGI in the germline V gene. This CDR3 spans 12 amino acids. Trimming cost V 6 bases and J 7 bases, with 12 bases left between them.

On this clone itself: Other nucleotide sequences from this sample produce the same CDR3. V and J are TRBV19 and TRBJ1-5; D is perhaps TRBD1 (6 bases). Germline V gene sequence: CDR1 LNHDA, CDR2 SQIVND (reference sequence). The length of the CDR3 is 14 residues. V was trimmed by 7 bases and J by 6 bases, leaving 16 bases between them. The CDR3 spells CASTLGGRSQPQHF. The CDR3 nucleotides read TGTGCCAGTACGTTGGGGGGCCGCAGTCAGCCCCAGCATTTT.

The chain combines TRBV21-1 with TRBJ2-1; whether TRBD2, the table's D call, matches the DNA was not checked. TRBV21-1 is an annotated pseudogene. CDR3 length: 13 residues. The CDR3 is CASSNSGSDEQFF. CDR3 DNA sequence: TGTGCCAGCAGCAATTCGGGGAGCGATGAGCAGTTCTTC.

The V and J genes are TRBV4-3 and TRBJ1-2; D not certain. In germline, CDR1 is LGHNA, CDR2 YSLEER. V was cut by 0 bases and J by 4 bases, with 6 bases left in between. The CDR3 extends over 13 amino acids. The DNA for the CDR3 is TGCGCCAGCAGCCAAGACCGGAGCTATGGCTACACCTTC. Its protein is CASSQDRSYGYTF.

The chain is built from TRBV29-1 and TRBJ1-4; no clear D gene. CDR3 length: 10 amino acids. Deletions cut 6 bases from V and 6 bases from J, with 5 bases between. The germline gives CDR1 SQVTM, CDR2 ANQGSEA. CDR3 coding DNA: TGCAGCGTCCGGGATGAAAAACTGTTTTTT. It is translated as CSVRDEKLFF.

V is TRBV19 and J is TRBJ2-2; the D is unclear. CDR1 is LNHDA and CDR2 is SQIVND in the germline V gene (reference sequence). The CDR3 extends over 14 amino acids. Trimming shortened V by 9 bases and J by 6 bases, and 17 bases separated the two germline ends. The CDR3 loop reads CASAIPSMAGELFF. In nucleotides, the CDR3 is TGTGCCAGCGCTATTCCGTCCATGGCCGGGGAGCTGTTTTTT. Supplemented by reference TRBV19 and TRBJ2-2, the full variable domain reads DGGITQSPKYLFRKEGQNVTLSCEQNLNHDAMYWYRQDPGQGLRLIYYSQIVNDFQKGDIAEGYSVSREKKESFPLTVTSAQKNPTAFYLCASAIPSMAGELFFGEGSRLTVL.

The V call is TRBV5-4, the J call TRBJ1-4; 8 bases are shared with TRBD1. V lost 0 bases and J lost 8; bases outside the gene matches: 6. CDR3 length equals 15 residues. CDR1 SGHNT and CDR2 YYREEE come from the germline V gene (reference sequence). The CDR3 loop is CASSLGGTGTEKLFF. The CDR3 DNA sequence: TGTGCCAGCAGCTTGGGGGGGACAGGAACCGAAAAACTGTTTTTT. The complete variable domain, with remaining parts taken from reference TRBV5-4 and TRBJ1-4, reads ETGVTQSPTHLIKTRGQQVTLRCSSQSGHNTVSWYQQALGQGPQFIFQYYREEENGRGNFPPRFSGLQFPNYSSELNVNALELDDSALYLCASSLGGTGTEKLFFGSGTQLSVL.